Each of the 8 T cell receptor beta chains below was sequenced from the same sample in a study of blood T cell repertoires in COVID-19. The repertoire was sequenced with immunoSEQ multiplex PCR; TCRdb's copy has only in-frame clones and lacks some. The table lists about 120,000 clones, roughly 85% of them singletons. Input material: peripheral blood. The receptors here all came from a man aged 30-40 years with acute or convalescent COVID-19.

The V gene is TRBV5-1, the J gene TRBJ2-1; D might be TRBD2 (5 bases). CDR1 and CDR2 (germline): SGHRS, YFSETQ. V was clipped by 0 bases and J by 4 bases, with 8 bases between them. This CDR3 has 14 amino acids. CDR3 bases: TGCGCCAGCAGCTTGGCAGAGCGGTACAATGAGCAGTTCTTC. Translating it yields CASSLAERYNEQFF. Supplemented by reference TRBV5-1 and TRBJ2-1, the full variable domain reads KAGVTQTPRYLIKTRGQQVTLSCSPISGHRSVSWYQQTPGQGLQFLFEYFSETQRNKGNFPGRFSGRQFSNSRSEMNVSTLELGDSALYLCASSLAERYNEQFFGPGTRLTVL.

J is TRBJ1-2 and V is TRBV6-5, with D possibly being TRBD1 (5 bases). The V gene lost 6 bases and the J gene lost 1 base, with 15 bases spanning the gap. CDR1 and CDR2 from the germline V gene are MNHEY and SVGAGI. The CDR3 extends over 15 amino acids. DNA of the CDR3: TGTGCCAGCAGGGACGACAGTAATTTTAACTATGGCTACACCTTC. It translates to CASRDDSNFNYGYTF.

The CDR3 coding sequence is TGTGCCAGCATCCCTTGGGGGCGGAGAAACATTCAGTACTTC. Translated, it gives CASIPWGRRNIQYF. The V and J genes are TRBV5-6 and TRBJ2-4; perhaps TRBD1 as D (6 bases). The CDR3 consists of 14 residues. Germline CDR1 SGHDT, CDR2 YYEEEE. Deletions cut 6 bases from V and 6 bases from J, with 16 bases between.

In nucleotides, the CDR3 is TGTGCCAGCAGCTTAAGGTTGGGGCAGGGCACTGAAGCTTTCTTT. Protein: CASSLRLGQGTEAFF. The chain links TRBV7-8 to TRBJ1-1, with TRBD1 as a possible D gene (5 bases). This CDR3 comprises 15 residues. CDR1 and CDR2 from the germline V gene are SGHVS and FQNEAQ. V was trimmed by 2 bases and J by 4 bases, leaving 14 bases between them.

The gene calls are TRBV7-9 and TRBJ2-7; TRBD2 agrees at 10 bases. Germline V gives CDR1 SEHNR, CDR2 FQNEAQ (reference sequence). V gave up 5 bases and J gave up 3 bases; unmatched junction bases: 4. This CDR3 has 14 amino acids. The CDR3 region is CASSRTSGNYEQYF. DNA for the CDR3: TGTGCCAGCAGCCGGACTAGCGGAAACTACGAGCAGTACTTC.

V gene TRBV4-1 combines with J gene TRBJ1-5; 8 nucleotides align to TRBD1. Germline loops: CDR1 MGHRA, CDR2 YSYEKL. V dropped 0 bases and J dropped 1; count of bases not matched to a gene: 11. This CDR3 is 19 amino acids long. The CDR3 spells CASSQDPSMTGVSNQPQHF. CDR3 DNA: TGCGCCAGCAGCCAAGATCCGAGTATGACAGGGGTAAGCAATCAGCCCCAGCATTTT.

This clone was seen once. The gene calls are TRBV5-4 and TRBJ2-7, with 11 bases identical to TRBD2. V shed 4 bases, J shed 7 bases, and the junction held 4 bases outside the gene matches. The CDR3 is 13 amino acids. Germline lookup yields CDR1 SGHNT and CDR2 YYREEE (reference sequence). DNA of the CDR3: TGTGCCAGCAGCCTTAGCGGGGGGGTAGAGCAGTACTTC. Translated: CASSLSGGVEQYF.

This clone was seen at least ten times. As DNA, the CDR3 is TGTGCCAGCAGCATGGGACAGGGAGTCTATGGCTACACCTTC. Translated, it gives CASSMGQGVYGYTF. V is TRBV7-8 and J is TRBJ1-2, with 9 bases matching TRBD1. Germline trimming cut 5 bases from V and 4 bases from J; bases unmatched to any gene: 5. This CDR3 comprises 14 residues. CDR1 is SGHVS, CDR2 FQNEAQ, per germline.